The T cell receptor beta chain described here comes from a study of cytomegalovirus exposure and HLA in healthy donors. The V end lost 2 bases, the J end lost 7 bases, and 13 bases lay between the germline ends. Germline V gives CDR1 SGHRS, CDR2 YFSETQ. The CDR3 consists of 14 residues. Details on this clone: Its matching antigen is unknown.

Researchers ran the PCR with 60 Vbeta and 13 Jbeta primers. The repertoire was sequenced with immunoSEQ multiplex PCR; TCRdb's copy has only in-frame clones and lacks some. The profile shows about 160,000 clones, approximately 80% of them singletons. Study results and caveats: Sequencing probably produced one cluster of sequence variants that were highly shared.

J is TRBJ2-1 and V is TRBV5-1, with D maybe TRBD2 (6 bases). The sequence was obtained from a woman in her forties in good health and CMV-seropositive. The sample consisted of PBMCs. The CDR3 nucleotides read TGCGCCAGCAGCTTTCGGACGGGGGAGAATGAGCAGTTCTTC. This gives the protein CASSFRTGENEQFF.